This T cell receptor (beta chain) was sequenced during a study of blood T cells in healthy people across ages. Through a sample-barcoded 5' primer and a J-beta primer mix, a second PCR was run for roughly 7 to 11 cycles. TCRdb ran MiXCR on the 5' RACE reads and lists one entry per CDR3 protein. The data contain fewer than 600,000 distinct CDR3 sequences, about 27% of them singletons. In germline, CDR1 is SQVTM, CDR2 ANQGSEA. Trimming took off 4 bases at V and 0 bases at J, with 9 bases between the two ends. The CDR3 contains 13 residues. Per sample, a minimum of 6 million PBMCs were isolated. In addition, the sample was reused for a study of T cells of mothers and their children.

The receptor was isolated from a boy younger than 10 in good health. The rearrangement joins TRBV29-1 to TRBJ1-1; D is unclear. The sample was blood. DNA for the CDR3: TGCAGCGTTGGCCCGGGTTTGAACACTGAAGCTTTCTTT. Residues: CSVGPGLNTEAFF.